This T cell receptor (beta chain) was retrieved from a study of control samples from healthy donors and cancer patients. TCRdb's copy holds only in-frame clones and misses some; the assay was immunoSEQ multiplex PCR. Of fewer than 200,000 clones in the sample, more than 80% are singletons; the top ten hold 1.4%. The ends lost 8 bases at V and 1 base at J; junction bases unmatched: 4. Germline loops: CDR1 LNHNV, CDR2 YYDKDF (reference sequence). This CDR3 comprises 16 residues. The rearrangement uses TRBV15 and TRBJ2-6; the match to TRBD1 covers 11 bases. The sequence was obtained from a man between 25 and 39 years old in good health. What was sequenced was blood. The DNA for the CDR3 is TGTGCCACCTCGGACAGGGGGCGTTCTGGGGCCAACGTCCTGACTTTC. Encoded protein: CATSDRGRSGANVLTF.